This T cell receptor beta chain was profiled in a study of blood T cell repertoires in COVID-19. Study information: The United States, Italy and Spain provided the acute and convalescent COVID-19 samples. T cells, B-cell-depleted T cells, or PBMCs provided the cDNA or gDNA that served as material.

In germline, CDR1 is SGHNT, CDR2 YENEEA. The CDR3 is made up of 15 amino acids. V was shortened by 1 base and J by 3 bases, with 13 bases between the two germline ends. As handled by the study authors: Amplification from reference gene primers served as the basis for estimated nucleated cell counts. The data were produced by immunoSEQ multiplex PCR, yet TCRdb's version contains in-frame clones alone and is incomplete. V, J and clone size were drawn from that table, and D and trimming were deduced from the DNA. The sample has around 65,000 clones, about 90% seen once. This clone was recorded only once.

Sequencing was done on a sample of peripheral blood. The sequence was collected from a human donor in a cohort sampled during active COVID-19. The genes are TRBV11-3 and TRBJ2-7; D may be TRBD1 (5 bases). CDR3 loop: CASSLVPRAVYEQYF. Here the CDR3 DNA reads TGTGCCAGCAGCTTAGTCCCCAGGGCGGTCTACGAGCAGTACTTC.